The present TCR beta chain was sequenced within a study of blood T cell repertoires in COVID-19. All enrollees were about 18 to 100 years old and from 20 to 25 US areas. The assay was immunoSEQ multiplex PCR, and TCRdb's table has in-frame clones only and misses some. The table shows under 200,000 clones, with about four fifths occurring only once. The V and J ends lost 8 bases and 4 bases respectively, with 15 bases between them. The CDR3 totals 14 residues. CDR1 and CDR2 from the germline V gene are LNHDA and SQIVND (reference sequence). The material sequenced was PBMCs or T cells enriched from blood (not recorded which). This receptor was obtained from a woman aged 60-75 years who had recovered from COVID-19. The rearrangement uses TRBV19 and TRBJ1-5; a possible D gene is TRBD1 (6 bases). CDR3 protein: CASAGGAGNQPQHF. The CDR3 DNA reads as TGTGCCAGTGCGGGGGGCGCGGGAAATCAGCCCCAGCATTTT.